Listed here are 23 T cell receptor beta chains from one sample, sequenced in a study of CD8 T cell repertoires and HIV-1 epitope variants. The table came from immunoSEQ multiplex PCR; TCRdb's copy has only in-frame clones and leaves some out. The table lists roughly 5,700 clones, around 71% of them singletons, with about 42% in the top ten. For these TCRs, the target antigens are not known. Material for sequencing was cultured CD8+ T cells derived from PBMCs. The receptor set was obtained from a male donor with HIV.

As concerns this clone: A far larger clone is a single base away, which makes a read error likely. The sample contains more than one DNA sequence encoding this CDR3. The gene calls are TRBV5-4 and TRBJ1-2; D unclear. CDR1 SGHNT and CDR2 YYREEE come from the germline V gene (reference sequence). The V and J ends lost 4 bases and 3 bases respectively, with 19 bases between them. This CDR3 comprises 16 residues. DNA for the CDR3: TGTGCCAGCAGCCAAGATCCCCCAGACTTGGACTATGGCTACACCTTC. This gives the protein CASSQDPPDLDYGYTF. The complete variable domain, with remaining parts taken from reference TRBV5-4 and TRBJ1-2, reads ETGVTQSPTHLIKTRGQQVTLRCSSQSGHNTVSWYQQALGQGPQFIFQYYREEENGRGNFPPRFSGLQFPNYSSELNVNALELDDSALYLCASSQDPPDLDYGYTFGSGTRLTVV.

The chain carries TRBV29-1 and TRBJ2-2, with D perhaps matching TRBD2 (6 bases). The germline CDR1 and CDR2 sequences are SQVTM and ANQGSEA. This CDR3 spans 13 amino acids. V was clipped by 6 bases and J by 0 bases, with 8 bases between them. The chain's CDR3 is CSVGLPNTGELFF. In nucleotides, the CDR3 is TGCAGCGTGGGACTCCCGAACACCGGGGAGCTGTTTTTT.

The CDR3 DNA is TGTGCCAGTAGTATCAACAGCAACACCGGGGAGCTGTTTTTT. Protein: CASSINSNTGELFF. The rearrangement joins TRBV19 to TRBJ2-2; D not certain. V dropped 3 bases and J dropped 2 bases, with 7 bases sitting between them. CDR1 and CDR2 (germline): LNHDA, SQIVND (reference sequence). CDR3 length: 14 residues.

This chain links TRBV28 with TRBJ1-2; perhaps TRBD1 as D (6 bases). Germline CDR1 MDHEN, CDR2 SYDVKM. The CDR3 is 16 residues long. V was clipped by 5 bases and J by 4 bases, with 20 bases between them. Here the CDR3 reads CASSPYGGGDGYGYTF. As DNA, the CDR3 is TGTGCCAGCAGTCCCTATGGAGGGGGGGATGGCTATGGCTACACCTTC.

This chain's CDR3 is CASSDGQVSPYGYTF. The CDR3, as DNA: TGTGCCAGCAGCGACGGACAGGTATCGCCGTATGGCTACACCTTC. The chain combines TRBV7-8 with TRBJ1-2; 7 bases agree with TRBD1. The J segment lost 5 bases and the V segment lost 5 bases, leaving 11 bases of the junction unmatched. The CDR3 length is 15 residues. Germline lookup yields CDR1 SGHVS and CDR2 FQNEAQ.

This rearrangement joins TRBV29-1 to TRBJ2-1, with 8 bases that match TRBD1. The germline gives CDR1 SQVTM, CDR2 ANQGSEA. The CDR3 has 13 amino acids. V was pared by 4 bases and J by 4 bases, with 3 bases of the junction left unmatched. The CDR3: CSVGQGAYNEQFF. CDR3 nucleotide sequence: TGCAGCGTTGGCCAGGGGGCTTACAATGAGCAGTTCTTC.

The rearrangement uses TRBV7-9 and TRBJ2-5; D not resolved. V was pared by 5 bases and J by 5 bases, with 15 bases between. This CDR3 region has 14 residues. CDR1 is SEHNR and CDR2 is FQNEAQ in the germline V gene (reference sequence). The CDR3, as DNA: TGTGCCAGCAGCCCCATTTTTGATGGGGAGACCCAGTACTTC. This gives the protein CASSPIFDGETQYF. The variable domain in full, with the rest retrieved from reference TRBV7-9 and TRBJ2-5, is DTGVSQNPRHKITKRGQNVTFRCDPISEHNRLYWYRQTLGQGPEFLTYFQNEAQLEKSRLLSDRFSAERPKGSFSTLEIQRTEQGDSAMYLCASSPIFDGETQYFGPGTRLLVL.

This rearrangement joins TRBV7-3 to TRBJ1-2; D is ambiguous. V shed 5 bases and J shed 8 bases, with 15 bases lying between them. Per the germline V gene, CDR1 is SGHTA and CDR2 is FQGTGA. The CDR3 contains 13 residues. The DNA for the CDR3 is TGTGCCAGCAGCCCCGACCCTTTTAGCGGCTACACCTTC. This gives the protein CASSPDPFSGYTF.

This clone came up once. The CDR3 DNA reads as TGTGCCAGCAGTTTATCGGGCAGGAATTCACCCCTCCACTTT. Encoded protein: CASSLSGRNSPLHF. This chain connects TRBV27 to TRBJ1-6; D is unclear. V was trimmed by 0 bases and J by 7 bases, leaving 7 bases between them. CDR1 MNHEY and CDR2 SMNVEV come from the germline V gene (reference sequence). The CDR3 length is 14 residues.

This chain links TRBV4-2 with TRBJ2-5; the D gene is possibly TRBD1 (6 bases). Germline V CDR1 and CDR2: LGHNA, YNFKEQ. V was cut by 2 bases and J by 4 bases, with 14 bases left in between. The CDR3 runs 15 residues. The CDR3 region has the DNA TGTGCCAGCAGCCAAATACAGGGATCTGGAGAGACCCAGTACTTC. Residues: CASSQIQGSGETQYF.

This clone occurred a few times. The J gene is TRBJ1-4, the V gene TRBV20-1; D call uncertain. The CDR3 runs 11 residues. CDR1 is DFQATT, CDR2 SNEGSKA, per germline (reference sequence). V shed 6 bases and J shed 8 bases, with 10 bases lying between them. The CDR3 DNA is TGCAGTGCCGAGCATAACGAAAAACTGTTTTTT. Translating gives CSAEHNEKLFF.

V and J are TRBV27 and TRBJ1-1; 7 positions agree with TRBD1. V was clipped by 5 bases and J by 1 base; unmatched bases: 7. The CDR3 is 15 residues long. Germline loops: CDR1 MNHEY, CDR2 SMNVEV (reference sequence). This CDR3 is CASSLTGAGNTEAFF. Here the CDR3 DNA reads TGTGCCAGCAGTCTTACAGGGGCAGGGAACACTGAAGCTTTCTTT.

This clone has a handful of counts. The rearrangement joins TRBV28 to TRBJ2-7; unclear D gene. Trimming stripped 4 bases from V and 6 bases from J, with 13 bases between. Germline loops: CDR1 MDHEN, CDR2 SYDVKM. The CDR3 is 13 residues long. CDR3: CASSSRRQPEQYF. The CDR3 DNA is TGTGCCAGCAGTTCCCGCCGGCAGCCCGAGCAGTACTTC.

The chain uses TRBV28 and TRBJ2-1, with D perhaps TRBD1 (7 bases). The germline V gene has CDR1 MDHEN and CDR2 SYDVKM. The germline V and J ends were trimmed by 5 bases and 9 bases, with 23 bases remaining between them. This CDR3 has 16 amino acids. As DNA, the CDR3 is TGTGCCAGCAGTGCAGACAGGGAGGAGATAGGGATTGAGCAGTTCTTC. Its protein is CASSADREEIGIEQFF.

The V gene is TRBV4-1, the J gene TRBJ2-1; weak D call: TRBD2 (6 bases). CDR1 MGHRA and CDR2 YSYEKL come from the germline V gene. Trimming pared 4 bases from V and 5 bases from J, leaving 9 bases between. The CDR3 has 13 residues. CDR3 DNA: TGCGCCAGCAGCCTCCGACTAGACAATGAGCAGTTCTTC. It is translated as CASSLRLDNEQFF.

CDR3 residues: CASMGGSWSSYNEQFF. The DNA of the CDR3 is TGTGCCAGCATGGGAGGTAGCTGGAGCTCCTACAATGAGCAGTTCTTC. The chain joins TRBV27 to TRBJ2-1; tentative D call: TRBD2 (6 bases). Per germline, CDR1 MNHEY and CDR2 SMNVEV (reference sequence). The ends were cut back, 7 bases at V and 0 bases at J, with 16 bases in the middle. The CDR3 runs 16 residues.

The V gene is TRBV5-1, the J gene TRBJ2-7; D unclear. The CDR3 has 12 residues. Trimming stripped 0 bases from V and 5 bases from J, with 6 bases between. Germline lookup yields CDR1 SGHRS and CDR2 YFSETQ. The CDR3 is CASSLVADEQYF. CDR3 in DNA: TGCGCCAGCAGCTTGGTGGCAGACGAGCAGTACTTC.

V usage is TRBV6-6 and J usage is TRBJ2-7; 7 bases align to TRBD2. CDR1 and CDR2 from the germline V gene are MNHNY and SVGAGI (reference sequence). This CDR3 is 16 amino acids long. The V gene end was trimmed by 2 bases and the J gene end by 1 base; junction bases not matched to a gene: 8. The CDR3 region has the DNA TGTGCCAGCAGTTACGGTGGGGGGGGAGGATCCTACGAGCAGTACTTC. It translates to CASSYGGGGGSYEQYF.

The chain joins TRBV7-2 to TRBJ2-5; 10 positions match TRBD2. CDR1 and CDR2 from the germline V gene are SGHTA and FQGNSA. The CDR3 runs to 16 residues. The J segment lost 7 bases and the V segment lost 5 bases, leaving 13 bases of the junction unmatched. CDR3: CASSLGLSGGVLTQYF. CDR3 bases: TGTGCCAGCAGCCTCGGACTAAGCGGGGGGGTTTTGACCCAGTACTTC. The full variable domain, completed using reference TRBV7-2 and TRBJ2-5, is GAGVSQSPSNKVTEKGKDVELRCDPISGHTALYWYRQSLGQGLEFLIYFQGNSAPDKSGLPSDRFSAERTGGSVSTLTIQRTQQEDSAVYLCASSLGLSGGVLTQYFGPGTRLLVL.

V gene TRBV9 combines with J gene TRBJ2-2; D uncertain. V gave up 7 bases and J gave up 1 base, with 14 bases separating them. Germline CDR1 is SGDLS and CDR2 is YYNGEE. The CDR3 spans 15 residues. The CDR3 here is CASSEGFWNTGELFF. The DNA for the CDR3 is TGTGCCAGCTCGGAAGGGTTCTGGAACACCGGGGAGCTGTTTTTT. The full variable domain, completed using reference TRBV9 and TRBJ2-2, is DSGVTQTPKHLITATGQRVTLRCSPRSGDLSVYWYQQSLDQGLQFLIQYYNGEERAKGNILERFSAQQFPDLHSELNLSSLELGDSALYFCASSEGFWNTGELFFGEGSRLTVL.

This clone was seen only once. The V gene is TRBV27, the J gene TRBJ2-2; 13 bases are a match to TRBD2. V lost 6 bases to trimming and J lost 0 bases; unmatched junction nucleotides: 4. Per the germline V gene, CDR1 is MNHEY and CDR2 is SMNVEV (reference sequence). There are 17 residues in the CDR3. In DNA form, the CDR3 reads TGTGCCAGCAGCCAAGGACTAGCGGGAGCGAACACCGGGGAGCTGTTTTTT. Residues: CASSQGLAGANTGELFF.

The rearrangement uses TRBV7-8 and TRBJ2-7; D tentatively reads TRBD1 or TRBD2 (6 bases each). The germline CDR1 and CDR2 sequences are SGHVS and FQNEAQ. Trimming took off 5 bases at V and 1 base at J, with 18 bases between the two ends. The length of the CDR3 is 16 residues. CDR3 amino acids: CASSTTEEGTSYEQYF. CDR3 bases: TGTGCCAGCAGCACCACGGAGGAGGGGACATCCTACGAGCAGTACTTC.

This clone was seen a few times. The rearrangement joins TRBV4-2 to TRBJ1-2, with D possibly being TRBD1 (6 bases). Germline values: CDR1 LGHNA, CDR2 YNFKEQ. With 3 bases removed from V and 9 bases from J, the gap between germline ends came to 17 bases. CDR3 size: 14 residues. For the CDR3, the DNA is TGTGCCAGCAGCCACGAACCGAGTGGACAGCGCTACACCTTC. Protein: CASSHEPSGQRYTF.